This T cell receptor (beta chain) was sequenced during a study of T-cell memory formation after mild COVID-19. General study findings and limits: Day 15 to 85 contracting clones showed balanced CD4/CD8; later expanders leaned CD4+.

This clonotype was picked up many times. What it recognizes is unknown. TCRdb processed the 5' RACE reads anew with MiXCR; each CDR3 protein has one entry. In the table there are a few hundred thousand distinct CDR3 sequences, about 23% of which are singletons. CDR1 is MNHEY and CDR2 is SMNVEV in the germline V gene (reference sequence). The ends lost 8 bases at V and 4 bases at J; junction bases unmatched: 13. The CDR3 extends over 16 amino acids. The specimen was PBMCs or a T cell subset sorted from them (not recorded which). The sequence came from an adult woman who had mild COVID-19 (a few samples of this study predate the infection). Cell type and time point are not known. The J gene is TRBJ2-1, the V gene TRBV27; 8 bases are a match to TRBD2. This CDR3 reads CASGTPSTSGYNEQFF. The CDR3 DNA reads as TGTGCCAGCGGGACCCCCAGTACTAGCGGTTACAATGAGCAGTTCTTC.